One sample yielded the 30 T cell receptor beta chains listed below, sequenced in a study of blood T cell repertoires in COVID-19. The assay was immunoSEQ multiplex PCR, and TCRdb's table has in-frame clones only and misses some. The sample consists of about 160,000 clones, roughly 80% of them appearing once. Sequencing was carried out using PBMCs or T cells enriched from blood (not recorded which). These receptors all come from a woman aged 40 to 49 with acute COVID-19.

V usage is TRBV18 and J usage is TRBJ1-1; 7 bases agree with TRBD1. Per germline, CDR1 KGHSH and CDR2 LQKENI. With V trimmed by 5 bases and J by 3 bases, 12 bases remained unmatched. The CDR3 has 16 residues. The CDR3 region is CASSDIQGFPYTEAFF. The CDR3 DNA reads TGTGCCAGCTCAGATATACAGGGGTTCCCCTACACTGAAGCTTTCTTT.

This chain uses TRBV11-2 with TRBJ1-4; 9 nucleotides line up with TRBD1. Unmatched junction bases numbered 8, after V lost 5 bases and J lost 7 bases. Per germline, CDR1 SGHAT and CDR2 FQNNGV. This CDR3 is built from 15 residues. The CDR3 loop reads CASSRDRAAPEKLFF. The CDR3 DNA is TGTGCCAGCAGCCGGGACAGGGCTGCCCCTGAAAAACTGTTTTTT.

The chain combines TRBV7-9 with TRBJ1-5; D not resolved. Looked up from germline, CDR1 is SEHNR and CDR2 is FQNEAQ (reference sequence). Trimming left V 1 base short and J 3 bases short, with 7 bases between. This CDR3 region has 14 residues. This CDR3 is CASSLGQDNQPQHF. Written as DNA, the CDR3 is TGTGCCAGCAGCTTAGGGCAGGACAATCAGCCCCAGCATTTT.

This chain uses TRBV10-3 with TRBJ2-1; 8 bases are a match to TRBD1. Germline V gives CDR1 ENHRY, CDR2 SYGVKD. The CDR3 covers 16 residues. V lost 3 bases and J lost 7; bases outside the gene matches: 11. The CDR3 here is CAISDRRTGNTNEQFF. CDR3 nucleotides: TGTGCCATCAGTGACCGAAGGACAGGGAACACGAATGAGCAGTTCTTC.

The chain is built from TRBV7-2 and TRBJ2-5; D might be TRBD2 (6 bases). This CDR3 spans 13 amino acids. V was clipped by 1 base and J by 3 bases, with 6 bases between them. Germline CDR1 SGHTA, CDR2 FQGNSA. The CDR3 DNA reads as TGTGCCAGCAGCTTAGAGCGGGAAGAGACCCAGTACTTC. Residues: CASSLEREETQYF.

The chain is built from TRBV4-1 and TRBJ1-6; 9 positions agree with TRBD1. J gave up 6 bases and V 5 bases, and 5 bases lay outside the gene matches. Germline lookup yields CDR1 MGHRA and CDR2 YSYEKL. The CDR3 is 15 residues long. The CDR3 protein is CASSYDRGSNSPLHF. CDR3 bases: TGCGCCAGCAGCTACGACAGGGGGAGTAATTCACCCCTCCACTTT.

The V and J genes are TRBV11-3 and TRBJ2-5; 10 bases line up with TRBD2. Germline lookup yields CDR1 SGHNT and CDR2 YENEEA. This CDR3 is built from 16 residues. V dropped 2 bases and J dropped 5; count of bases not matched to a gene: 8. CDR3 nucleotide sequence: TGTGCCAGCAGCTTACAAGCGGGAGGGCCGACGGAGACCCAGTACTTC. It codes for CASSLQAGGPTETQYF.

The V and J genes are TRBV11-2 and TRBJ2-1; 9 bases match TRBD2. Germline V CDR1 and CDR2: SGHAT, FQNNGV. The junction had 8 bases not matched to a gene; V was cut back by 1 base and J by 7 bases. The CDR3 has 16 amino acids. The CDR3 protein is CASSLGFGGRGNEQFF. In DNA, the CDR3 is TGTGCCAGCAGCTTAGGGTTCGGCGGGAGGGGGAATGAGCAGTTCTTC.

The chain carries TRBV11-1 and TRBJ1-4, with a weak D call TRBD1 (5 bases). Trimming cost V 5 bases and J 0 bases, with 10 bases left between them. CDR1 and CDR2 from the germline V gene are SGHAT and FQDESV (reference sequence). CDR3 length: 15 amino acids. For the CDR3, the DNA is TGTGCCAGCAGCGCCTTGACAGCAACTAATGAAAAACTGTTTTTT. Translating gives CASSALTATNEKLFF.

The rearrangement joins TRBV29-1 to TRBJ2-3, with a possible D match to TRBD2 (6 bases). From germline, CDR1 is SQVTM and CDR2 ANQGSEA. The CDR3 contains 16 residues. The V gene lost 7 bases and the J gene lost 2 bases, with 22 bases spanning the gap. The CDR3 nucleotides read TGCAGCGGCGGTCGGGACTTTTCGACGAACACAGATACGCAGTATTTT. Protein: CSGGRDFSTNTDTQYF.

The genes are TRBV5-8 and TRBJ2-1; a weak D match, TRBD1 (6 bases). The CDR3 is 16 residues long. Germline loops: CDR1 SGHTS, CDR2 YDEGEE. The V end was cut by 3 bases, the J end by 8 bases, with 21 bases between. For the CDR3, the DNA is TGTGCCAGCAGCTCGCAAGGGGGTTGGGGGTCGGATGAGCAGTTCTTC. This sequence encodes CASSSQGGWGSDEQFF. The full variable domain, with the rest looked up from reference TRBV5-8 and TRBJ2-1, is EAGVTQSPTHLIKTRGQQATLRCSPISGHTSVYWYQQALGLGLQFLLWYDEGEERNRGNFPPRFSGRQFPNYSSELNVNALELEDSALYLCASSSQGGWGSDEQFFGPGTRLTVL.

The sample holds one count of this clone. The chain employs TRBV6-2 or TRBV6-3 and TRBJ2-2, with 14 bases that match TRBD2. Trimming at V came to 2 bases and at J to 3 bases, leaving 11 bases not matched to a gene. Germline CDR1 reads MNHEY; CDR2 reads SVGEGT. The CDR3 is 20 amino acids. CDR3 DNA: TGTGCCAGCAGTTACCCCCTGACTAGCGGGAGGGCCGGGGACACCGGGGAGCTGTTTTTT. Amino acids: CASSYPLTSGRAGDTGELFF.

The chain has TRBV28 and TRBJ2-1; TRBD2 matches 9 bases. Per germline, CDR1 MDHEN and CDR2 SYDVKM. This CDR3 has 16 residues. Trimming removed 3 bases from V and 4 bases from J; junction bases left unmatched: 7. The CDR3 loop is CASSFRREGRYNEQFF. The CDR3 bases are TGTGCCAGCAGTTTCAGGCGGGAGGGCCGATACAATGAGCAGTTCTTC. Complete variable domain (other parts from reference TRBV28 and TRBJ2-1): DVKVTQSSRYLVKRTGEKVFLECVQDMDHENMFWYRQDPGLGLRLIYFSYDVKMKEKGDIPEGYSVSREKKERFSLILESASTNQTSMYLCASSFRREGRYNEQFFGPGTRLTVL.

V gene TRBV3-1 (or the pseudogene TRBV3-2) combines with J gene TRBJ1-2; 8 bases agree with TRBD1. CDR3 size: 14 residues. Per the germline V gene, CDR1 is LGHDT and CDR2 is YNNKEL (reference sequence). V shed 5 bases and J 2 bases; nucleotides not matched to a gene: 4. The CDR3 DNA follows: TGTGCCAGCAGCGGACAGGGACTGAACTATGGCTACACCTTC. Translating it yields CASSGQGLNYGYTF.

The chain combines TRBV9 with TRBJ2-1, with 7 nucleotides matching TRBD2. The CDR3 runs 15 residues. Germline CDR1 SGDLS, CDR2 YYNGEE. V lost 3 bases to trimming and J lost 13 bases; unmatched junction nucleotides: 16. In nucleotides, the CDR3 is TGTGCCAGCAGCGACTCGGGACTATCCAATGGGAAACAGTTCTTC. It encodes CASSDSGLSNGKQFF.

This rearrangement joins TRBV7-8 to TRBJ1-3; 7 positions match TRBD1. The CDR3 spans 13 residues. Germline CDR1 is SGHVS and CDR2 is FQNEAQ. V dropped 7 bases and J dropped 4; count of bases not matched to a gene: 4. The CDR3 DNA sequence: TGTGCCAGCAACCTGGGACAGGGAAACACCATATATTTT. Residues: CASNLGQGNTIYF. The full variable domain, rest sourced from reference TRBV7-8 and TRBJ1-3, is GAGVSQSPRYKVAKRGQDVALRCDPISGHVSLFWYQQALGQGPEFLTYFQNEAQLDKSGLPSDRFFAERPEGSVSTLKIQRTQQEDSAVYLCASNLGQGNTIYFGEGSWLTVV.

The J gene is TRBJ2-3, the V gene TRBV5-1, with D perhaps matching TRBD1 (5 bases). Trimming stripped 0 bases from V and 0 bases from J, with 11 bases between. From germline, CDR1 is SGHRS and CDR2 YFSETQ. There are 16 residues in the CDR3. The DNA of the CDR3 is TGCGCCAGCAGCTTGGCAGGGTTGTATAGCACAGATACGCAGTATTTT. Translation gives CASSLAGLYSTDTQYF.

This clone appeared a few times. This chain uses TRBV19 with TRBJ1-2; possibly TRBD1 for D (6 bases). The CDR3 consists of 14 residues. V lost 5 bases and J lost 4, with 14 bases in between. Germline loops: CDR1 LNHDA, CDR2 SQIVND (reference sequence). CDR3 loop: CASSLTQGGYGYTF. CDR3 in DNA: TGTGCCAGTAGTCTCACCCAAGGGGGCTATGGCTACACCTTC.

V and J are TRBV6-4 and TRBJ2-1; 10 nucleotides agree with TRBD2. The length of the CDR3 is 19 residues. Germline CDR1 reads MRHNA; CDR2 reads SNTAGT. Germline trimming cut 2 bases from V and 5 bases from J; bases unmatched to any gene: 15. This CDR3 reads CASSDHPIKRLAGDNEQFF. The CDR3 DNA reads TGTGCCAGCAGTGACCACCCGATCAAGCGTCTAGCGGGGGACAATGAGCAGTTCTTC.

This chain connects TRBV28 to TRBJ1-1; 12 nucleotides line up with TRBD1. After removal of 6 bases from V and 5 bases from J, the junction contained 19 bases not matched to a gene. In germline, CDR1 is MDHEN, CDR2 SYDVKM. This CDR3 is 19 amino acids long. The CDR3 DNA is TGTGCCAGCAGCCTTAGCCCCGGGACAGGGGGCGGTCGATGGACTGAAGCTTTCTTT. Translating gives CASSLSPGTGGGRWTEAFF.

The CDR3 loop is CASSSDTLNTEAFF. The DNA for the CDR3 is TGTGCCAGTAGTAGTGACACCTTGAACACTGAAGCTTTCTTT. The genes are TRBV19 and TRBJ1-1, with D unresolved. This CDR3 contains 14 residues. Trimming removed 4 bases at V and 0 bases at J, with 9 bases between. Germline V CDR1 and CDR2: LNHDA, SQIVND (reference sequence).

This clone was counted between two and nine times. The chain joins TRBV19 to TRBJ2-1; D might be TRBD2 (6 bases). The ends were cut back, 1 base at V and 3 bases at J, with 16 bases in the middle. Germline assignment: CDR1 LNHDA and CDR2 SQIVND (reference sequence). The CDR3 sequence is 17 residues long. CDR3 sequence reads: CASSIGLQRAVYNEQFF. CDR3 coding DNA: TGTGCCAGTAGTATAGGCCTCCAGCGGGCGGTCTACAATGAGCAGTTCTTC.

This clone was found a few times. This chain uses TRBV28 with TRBJ1-2, with 8 bases fitting TRBD1. The germline gives CDR1 MDHEN, CDR2 SYDVKM. V lost 4 bases, J lost 8 bases, and 9 bases stayed unmatched. There are 14 residues in the CDR3. Here the CDR3 reads CASSSTGTGGGYTF. CDR3 bases: TGTGCCAGCAGTTCGACCGGGACAGGTGGGGGCTACACCTTC.

The chain is built from TRBV19 and TRBJ1-1, with TRBD1 matching over 12 bases. Germline V gene sequence: CDR1 LNHDA, CDR2 SQIVND (reference sequence). Trimming removed 4 bases from V and 3 bases from J; junction bases left unmatched: 3. This CDR3 comprises 15 residues. The CDR3 nucleotides read TGTGCCAGTAGTACCGGGGACAGGGGGCACACTGAAGCTTTCTTT. It encodes CASSTGDRGHTEAFF.

This clone has a single count. The chain couples TRBV20-1 to TRBJ2-3; D perhaps matches TRBD2 (5 bases). Germline V gives CDR1 DFQATT, CDR2 SNEGSKA (reference sequence). CDR3 length: 15 amino acids. Deletions cut 3 bases from V and 0 bases from J, with 13 bases between. Written as DNA, the CDR3 is TGCAGTGCTAGTTATCGTAGCGAAAGCACAGATACGCAGTATTTT. Translated, it gives CSASYRSESTDTQYF.

The rearrangement uses TRBV2 and TRBJ2-5; 7 bases align to TRBD2. The CDR3 covers 15 residues. CDR1 is SNHLY and CDR2 is FYNNEI in the germline V gene. V lost 6 bases, J lost 3 bases, and 10 bases stayed unmatched. CDR3: CASSLQRAGEETQYF. The CDR3 DNA reads as TGTGCCAGCAGCCTCCAAAGGGCGGGAGAAGAGACCCAGTACTTC.

The J gene is TRBJ2-5, the V gene TRBV6-5; the D gene is possibly TRBD2 (7 bases). Trimming removed 0 bases at V and 5 bases at J, with 13 bases between. Germline loops: CDR1 MNHEY, CDR2 SVGAGI. This CDR3 has 15 residues. The CDR3 region has the DNA TGTGCCAGCAGTTACTCATGGGGAGGGGGGGAGACCCAGTACTTC. This sequence encodes CASSYSWGGGETQYF.

This clone was seen a single time. The chain has TRBV10-3 and TRBJ2-2, with D hard to call. Germline V lookup: CDR1 ENHRY, CDR2 SYGVKD. This CDR3 spans 15 amino acids. V lost 2 bases, J lost 2 bases, and 9 bases lay in between. CDR3 DNA sequence: TGTGCCATCAGTGAGAACCTATTCAACACCGGGGAGCTGTTTTTT. Residues: CAISENLFNTGELFF.

The V call is TRBV18, the J call TRBJ1-2, with TRBD1 matching over 8 bases. The length of the CDR3 is 14 residues. Per germline, CDR1 KGHSH and CDR2 LQKENI. V dropped 6 bases and J dropped 0; count of bases not matched to a gene: 3. CDR3 loop: CASSDRAANYGYTF. CDR3 bases: TGTGCCAGCTCGGACAGGGCAGCTAACTATGGCTACACCTTC.

The rearrangement links TRBV6-1 to TRBJ2-1, with 8 bases matching TRBD2. The junction had 5 bases not matched to a gene; V was cut back by 4 bases and J by 0 bases. There are 16 residues in the CDR3. Germline values: CDR1 MNHNS, CDR2 SASEGT. CDR3 nucleotide sequence: TGTGCCAGCAGTGGACGACTAGCGCACTCCTACAATGAGCAGTTCTTC. This translates into CASSGRLAHSYNEQFF.